Given below is one TCR beta chain in context. Sequencing was performed with immunoSEQ multiplex PCR; in TCRdb, only in-frame clones are kept and a portion is missing. The data show hundreds of thousands of clones, around 90% seen once. This CDR3 has 12 residues. V was pared by 3 bases and J by 4 bases, with 7 bases between. Germline lookup yields CDR1 KGHSH and CDR2 LQKENI. These data come from a study of blood T cell repertoires in COVID-19. Study-wide background: Material from acute and convalescent COVID-19 was sourced from the United States, Italy and Spain. PBMCs, B-cell-depleted T cells, or T cells provided the cDNA or gDNA that made up the material.

V gene TRBV18 combines with J gene TRBJ2-7; possible D gene TRBD2, 6 bases. Sequencing was carried out using peripheral blood. This TCR was recovered from a man aged 55-75 years with COVID-19, enrolled during active disease. CDR3 amino acids: CASSPGLYEQYF. For the CDR3, the DNA is TGTGCCAGCTCACCGGGACTTTACGAGCAGTACTTC.